The present T cell receptor beta chain was sequenced within a study of shared clonotypes between healthy human individuals (dated by TCRdb to 2018 to 2020). About the study as a whole: The cohort comprised two women and a few men aged 18 to 49 years. Each donor's leukapheresis produced roughly between roughly 0.9 and 9 billion PBMCs. Blood TCR repertoires of about 5 healthy adults were deeply sequenced to estimate repertoire size and the extent of clonotype sharing between individuals. Libraries were prepared and TCR repertoires were sequenced by different laboratories using diverse techniques, in order to increase sequencing depth and limit assay-specific biases. For each donor, CD4 naive and CD4 memory were each run on three plates, CD8 naive on two plates, and CD8 memory on one plate. Study-level results and caveats: About 5% of naive CD4, 3% to 4% of naive CD8, roughly 2.5% of memory CD4, and 0.35% to 0.5% of memory CD8 clonotypes were shared across several donors. The small number of donors limited the genetic and exposure-history diversity represented. Only blood was sampled, and tissue TCR repertoires likely differ from those in blood. Based on pairwise subsampling, the degree of clonotype sharing among donors was expected to be affected by sequencing depth. Compared with non-shared clonotypes, clonotypes shared by all four sorted-subset donors had higher generation probabilities. Estimated clonotype richness was generally larger for naive than for memory subsets. Rarefaction of sorted-subset datasets indicated incomplete sequencing despite the large sequencing depth.

TCR CDR3 regions were amplified from genomic DNA by multiplex PCR using the deep immunoSEQ assay. For each cell subset, the extracted genomic DNA was distributed evenly across all wells of several immunoSEQ 96-well plates, and each plate served as one replicate. For sorted subsets, each replicate PCR was loaded with 200 ng genomic DNA, equivalent to 30,000 or so T cell genomes. The purified libraries were quantified using a Qubit 3.0 fluorometer, sized with a Bioanalyzer 2100, and then quantified again using the KAPA Library Quantification kit. Each immunoSEQ 96-well plate was sequenced on its own single-read 150-cycle Illumina NextSeq 550 flow cell. As for how the authors treated the data: The immunoSEQ output contained only junctional sequences without quality scores, so filtering could not match that applied to full-length reads. Sequences were annotated with PyIR, a Python wrapper for IgBLAST v1.9, and V/J genes and CDR3 were assigned using IMGT germline references. Any read was removed if the V/J assignment was weak (E-value above 1e-6), the CDR3 was missing, or the read contained stop codons, out-of-frame junctions, or ambiguous translated residues. V3J clonotypes were defined by identical inferred V gene, J gene, and CDR3 amino acid sequence. Percentage overlap between repertoires was computed as shared unique clonotypes divided by the size of the smaller repertoire. Three approaches were used to assess repertoire richness: RTK rarefaction, the Chao1 estimator, and Recon v2.1 estimates of unobserved clonotypes. For all TCRbeta clonotypes obtained by the gDNA method from several donors, generation probabilities were computed with OLGA. TCRdb's version of the immuneACCESS table is confined to in-frame rearrangements and falls short of the full clone set. An unresolved V gene accounts for under half of the shortfall where checked; the remainder is of unknown origin. Clone size and V and J calls were adopted from that table, with D and trimming inferred from the DNA. Recorded for this sample are some 500,000 clones; 90% to 96% of them occurred a single time. The top ten constitute about 0.064% of the sample.

A note on this clone: This receptor's antigen is unknown. No per-base quality is available; no much larger clone lies one base away.

Healthy HIV-negative adults with no recently reported acute infections or vaccinations were included as donors. Every donor was a Caucasian adult living in Nashville, Tennessee, USA. Magnetic negative selection was used to enrich CD4+ T cells, after which naive cells were positively selected on CD45RA and the negative fraction became the memory subset. After blood collection by leukapheresis, PBMCs were isolated using Ficoll-Histopaque density gradient centrifugation and then cryopreserved in the vapor phase of liquid nitrogen. Analytical flow cytometry was used to check the purity and quantity of every magnetically sorted T cell population. Genomic DNA was isolated from every sorted fraction and measured by UV absorbance on a Nanodrop 2000c. Spanning cysteine to phenylalanine, the CDR3 consists of 13 amino acids. Left in the record is the CDR3 DNA by itself, 39 bases read in frame from the first base. Taken from the germline V gene, the CDR1 and CDR2 loops are SNHLY and FYNNEI.

Sequenced: naive CD4+ T cells sorted from blood. Sample cell subset or site, as interpreted from the label and publication: CD45RA+ positively selected. The receptor's source is a woman aged 25-40 years in good health. The rearranged segments are TRBV2 and TRBJ2-7, with 9 bases aligning to TRBD1. At the DNA level, the sequence is TGTGTTTCCTCCGGACAGGGGAACCACGAGCAGTACTTC. It specifies CVSSGQGNHEQYF.